This entry lists 14 T cell receptor beta chains sequenced from one sample in a study of T cells in women clearing cervical HPV infection. The table came from immunoSEQ multiplex PCR; TCRdb's copy has only in-frame clones and leaves some out. The specimen's table records about 34,000 clones. Sequenced: blood buffy coat. These receptors were obtained from a woman aged 18-69 years with a cervical HPV16 infection that either progressed to CIN3+ or cleared (not recorded which).

Note on this clone: The sequenced fragment ends 3 residues before the CDR3 boundary, so the rest is inferred from the germline J gene. The rearrangement links TRBV5-8 to TRBJ1-5; tentative D call: TRBD1 (6 bases). Germline lookup yields CDR1 SGHTS and CDR2 YDEGEE. V was pared by 2 bases and J by 6 bases, with 15 bases between. This CDR3 is built from 15 residues. CDR3 bases read: TGTGCCAGCAGCTTCCCGAAACAGGGAGGTCAGCCC. Its protein is CASSFPKQGGQP. The entire CDR3 sequence reads CASSFPKQGGQPQHF.

A note on this clone: The DNA ends 3 residues before the CDR3 does, and the rest of the CDR3 is filled in from the germline J gene. This chain joins TRBV7-9 and TRBJ1-1, with no clear D. The CDR3 consists of 15 residues. V was cut by 5 bases and J by 1 base, with 14 bases left in between. Germline values: CDR1 SEHNR, CDR2 FQNEAQ (reference sequence). The CDR3 sequence: CASSNLVATNTEAFF. CDR3 DNA, as far as it was read: TGTGCCAGCAGCAATTTAGTCGCTACGAACACTGAA.

With respect to this clone: The read ends 3 residues early relative to the CDR3; the germline J gene fills the gap. This rearrangement joins TRBV6-4 to TRBJ1-2, with TRBD1 matching over 7 bases. With V trimmed by 7 bases and J by 4 bases, 9 bases remained unmatched. Germline assignment: CDR1 MRHNA and CDR2 SNTAGT. This CDR3 comprises 14 residues. CDR3 bases read: TGTGCCAGCAATCGGACAGGACTAACCTATGGC. This codes for CASNRTGLTYG. The entire CDR3 protein reads CASNRTGLTYGYTF.

Note on this clone: With the read ending 3 residues before the CDR3 end, the germline J gene is used to fill in that end. The J gene is TRBJ2-3, the V gene TRBV19, with 13 bases aligning to TRBD2. The CDR3 runs 16 residues. CDR1 is LNHDA, CDR2 SQIVND, per germline (reference sequence). With V trimmed by 4 bases and J by 7 bases, 8 bases remained unmatched. The CDR3 spells CASSTVPGTSGNTQYF. The sequenced part of the CDR3 DNA is TGTGCCAGTAGTACAGTCCCCGGGACTAGCGGGAATACG.

Regarding this clone: The read gets to within 3 residues of the CDR3 end, and the germline J gene fills in the rest. The rearrangement joins TRBV30 to TRBJ1-1; D remains ambiguous. The germline V gene encodes CDR1 GTSNPN and CDR2 SVGIG (reference sequence). The germline V and J ends were trimmed by 0 bases and 1 base, with 6 bases remaining between them. The CDR3 consists of 13 residues. The CDR3 loop reads CAWSVSPNTEAFF. Incomplete CDR3 DNA: TGTGCCTGGAGTGTCTCTCCGAACACTGAA.

A note on this clone: Read sequence stops 3 residues before the CDR3 end, and the germline J gene provides the missing end. The chain is built from TRBV20-1 and TRBJ2-2; 15 bases fit TRBD2. The V segment lost 5 bases and the J segment 6 bases; nucleotides outside the gene matches: 13. The CDR3 runs to 18 residues. The V gene's germline CDR1 is DFQATT and CDR2 SNEGSKA (reference sequence). CDR3 sequence reads: CSASAGGLAGGGAGELFF. Incomplete CDR3 DNA: TGCAGTGCTTCGGCAGGGGGACTAGCGGGGGGCGGGGCCGGGGAG.

About this clone: Read coverage stops 3 residues before the CDR3 terminus; the germline J gene supplies the remainder. The genes are TRBV2 and TRBJ2-7, with D possibly being TRBD1 (5 bases). CDR1 SNHLY and CDR2 FYNNEI come from the germline V gene. V lost 7 bases and J 3 bases, leaving 13 bases between the germline ends. The CDR3 is 13 amino acids. Partial CDR3 DNA: TGTGCCAGCACTGTCCTCGACAGCTACGAG. This codes for CASTVLDSYE. The complete CDR3 reads CASTVLDSYEQYF.

As to this clone: The read terminates 3 residues before the CDR3 end, so the remaining end is supplied by the germline J gene. The sample carries other DNA sequences with the same CDR3. The genes are TRBV6-1 and TRBJ2-3; 12 bases match TRBD2. The CDR3 contains 18 residues. Germline V gene lookup returns CDR1 MNHNS and CDR2 SASEGT. Unmatched junction bases numbered 6, after V lost 1 base and J lost 1 base. CDR3 region: CASSEVGGLAGRTDTQYF. The sequenced CDR3 bases are TGTGCCAGCAGTGAAGTTGGGGGACTAGCGGGCCGCACAGATACG.

About this clone itself: The CDR3 end is not reached by the read, which stops 3 residues before it; the germline J gene fills it in. The chain joins TRBV6-4 to TRBJ2-1; 9 bases match TRBD2. Germline lookup yields CDR1 MRHNA and CDR2 SNTAGT. V was clipped by 2 bases and J by 0 bases; unmatched bases: 8. This CDR3 is built from 18 residues. CDR3: CASSDPLSGSLSYNEQFF. Incomplete CDR3 DNA: TGTGCCAGCAGTGACCCTCTTAGCGGGAGTCTCTCCTACAATGAG.

Concerning this clone itself: The CDR3 goes on 3 residues after the read ends, and that part is filled in from the germline J gene. V is TRBV2 and J is TRBJ2-3; a weak D match, TRBD2 (6 bases). The CDR3 runs 16 residues. The V gene lost 6 bases and the J gene lost 0 bases, with 16 bases spanning the gap. Germline-derived CDR1 and CDR2 are SNHLY and FYNNEI. CDR3 DNA (partial): TGTGCCAGCAGGGAACTAGCCGGACTTAGCACAGATACG. Amino acids: CASRELAGLSTDT. The whole CDR3 sequence is CASRELAGLSTDTQYF.

On this clone: Coverage ceases 3 residues before the CDR3 finishes, and the germline J gene fills in the end. The J gene is TRBJ2-5, the V gene TRBV5-1, with a possible D match to TRBD1 (6 bases). The CDR3 has 16 amino acids. Germline V gene sequence: CDR1 SGHRS, CDR2 YFSETQ. V lost 0 bases to trimming and J lost 1 base, with 13 bases between them. CDR3 amino acids: CASSLGQVPPQETQYF. The sequenced part of the CDR3 DNA is TGCGCCAGCAGCTTGGGACAGGTGCCCCCCCAAGAGACC.

About this clone: From the germline J gene comes the end of the CDR3, since the read stops 3 residues before it. The chain employs TRBV18 and TRBJ2-5, with 7 nucleotides matching TRBD2. The ends lost 4 bases at V and 7 bases at J; junction bases unmatched: 0. Germline V gene lookup returns CDR1 KGHSH and CDR2 LQKENI. The CDR3 spans 11 residues. CDR3 bases read: TGTGCCAGCTCACGGGGGGGGACC. It codes for CASSRGGT. In full, the CDR3 reads CASSRGGTQYF.

To note about this clone: The read terminates 3 residues before the CDR3 end, so the remaining end is supplied by the germline J gene. This chain uses TRBV19 with TRBJ1-4; weak D call: TRBD1 (5 bases). Trimming took off 8 bases at V and 5 bases at J, with 18 bases between the two ends. The CDR3 is 15 amino acids. Germline V gene data show CDR1 as LNHDA and CDR2 as SQIVND (reference sequence). The CDR3 spells CASGPAAGGNEKLFF. CDR3 DNA (partial): TGTGCCAGTGGACCCGCAGCGGGGGGGAATGAAAAA.

To note about this clone: The read halts 3 residues ahead of the CDR3 end, with the missing end drawn from the germline J gene. The chain joins TRBV7-9 to TRBJ2-4; perhaps TRBD1 as D (5 bases). The CDR3 has 15 amino acids. From germline, CDR1 is SEHNR and CDR2 FQNEAQ (reference sequence). The chain's CDR3 is CASSHDRAGSYGQYF. The sequenced part of the CDR3 DNA is TGTGCCAGCAGCCACGATCGGGCAGGGTCCTATGGT.